The 25 T cell receptor beta chains below all came from one sample that was sequenced in a study of T cells in Graves' hyperthyroidism and ophthalmopathy. Amplified TCR beta CDR3 regions came from RNA transcripts. The HTBI set primed first-round TCR CDR3 RT-PCR. Each CDR3 protein is one row after TCRdb ran MiXCR on the multiplex PCR reads. This table has approximately 330,000 distinct CDR3 sequences, roughly a fifth appearing once. Sequenced sample: blood. Receptors originate from a woman aged 45 to 65 with Graves' hyperthyroidism.

This CDR3 is CATSYSGGLTDTQYF. For the CDR3, the DNA is TGTGCCACCAGTTATTCGGGGGGGCTCACAGATACGCAGTATTTT. The chain has TRBV24-1 and TRBJ2-3; 8 bases line up with TRBD2. CDR1 KGHDR and CDR2 SFDVKD come from the germline V gene. V gave up 6 bases and J gave up 2 bases; unmatched junction bases: 6. This CDR3 is built from 15 residues.

This clonotype was picked up many times. The chain's CDR3 is CARSGQLSYEQYF. The CDR3 DNA follows: TGTGCCAGGTCGGGACAGCTTTCGTACGAGCAGTACTTC. This sequence joins TRBV2 and TRBJ2-7; 7 bases are a match to TRBD1. There are 13 residues in the CDR3. Unmatched junction bases numbered 9, after V lost 9 bases and J lost 4 bases. Germline CDR1 SNHLY, CDR2 FYNNEI. Full variable domain (remainder filled in from reference TRBV2 and TRBJ2-7): EPEVTQTPSHQVTQMGQEVILRCVPISNHLYFYWYRQILGQKVEFLVSFYNNEISEKSEIFDDQFSVERPDGSNFTLKIRSTKLEDSAMYFCARSGQLSYEQYFGPGTRLTVT.

Note on this clonotype: Since a much larger clone is just one base distant, this may be a read error. The CDR3 is CATSSPGPLNYGYTF. In DNA, the CDR3 is TGTGCCACCAGCAGTCCGGGACCGCTAAACTATGGCTACACCTTC. The chain uses TRBV15 and TRBJ1-2; D possibly corresponds to TRBD1 (5 bases). CDR1 LNHNV and CDR2 YYDKDF come from the germline V gene (reference sequence). V was cut by 3 bases and J by 2 bases, with 13 bases left in between. The CDR3 totals 15 residues.

Many counts were recorded for this clonotype. The genes are TRBV28 and TRBJ2-7; 7 bases map to TRBD2. V shed 8 bases, J shed 0 bases, and the junction held 4 bases outside the gene matches. The CDR3 contains 13 residues. Germline CDR1 and CDR2: MDHEN and SYDVKM. Here the CDR3 DNA reads TGTGCCAGCGGCGGGGGTGGCTCCTACGAGCAGTACTTC. Translation: CASGGGGSYEQYF.

This clonotype was detected ten times or more. Here the CDR3 reads CASSVVRVNTEAFF. Here the CDR3 DNA reads TGTGCCAGCAGCGTCGTCAGGGTGAACACTGAAGCTTTCTTT. The gene calls are TRBV7-2 and TRBJ1-1, with D tentatively TRBD1 (5 bases). CDR3 length: 14 amino acids. V shed 5 bases and J shed 0 bases, with 10 bases lying between them. Looked up from germline, CDR1 is SGHTA and CDR2 is FQGNSA.

The genes are TRBV5-1 and TRBJ2-3; maybe TRBD1 (5 bases). Looked up from germline, CDR1 is SGHRS and CDR2 is YFSETQ. This CDR3 region has 15 residues. The V gene lost 0 bases and the J gene lost 4 bases, with 12 bases spanning the gap. The chain's CDR3 is CASSLDGQGADTQYF. CDR3 in DNA: TGCGCCAGCAGCTTGGATGGCCAGGGTGCAGATACGCAGTATTTT.

This chain uses TRBV4-1 with TRBJ2-3; unclear D gene. The V gene lost 4 bases and the J gene lost 0 bases, with 14 bases spanning the gap. Germline assignment: CDR1 MGHRA and CDR2 YSYEKL. CDR3 size: 16 residues. The CDR3 here is CASSLEKAGSTDTQYF. As DNA, the CDR3 is TGCGCCAGCAGCCTAGAAAAGGCTGGGAGCACAGATACGCAGTATTTT.

The V call is TRBV5-1, the J call TRBJ1-1, with 11 positions matching TRBD1. Germline lookup yields CDR1 SGHRS and CDR2 YFSETQ. V lost 4 bases, J lost 4 bases, and 12 bases stayed unmatched. The CDR3 spans 17 residues. CDR3 protein: CASSPGSDRGRFTEAFF. CDR3 coding DNA: TGCGCCAGCAGCCCGGGTTCGGACAGGGGGCGTTTCACTGAAGCTTTCTTT.

This clonotype was seen ten or more times. This chain links TRBV11-3 with TRBJ2-3, with 9 nucleotides matching TRBD2. After removal of 4 bases from V and 4 bases from J, the junction contained 12 bases not matched to a gene. The CDR3 is 17 residues long. Germline CDR1 reads SGHNT; CDR2 reads YENEEA. As DNA, the CDR3 is TGTGCCAGCAGCTCCCCAGGTGGCGGGGGGGCTGCAGATACGCAGTATTTT. Translating it yields CASSSPGGGGAADTQYF. Full variable domain (outside the CDR3, taken from reference TRBV11-3 and TRBJ2-3): EAGVVQSPRYKIIEKKQPVAFWCNPISGHNTLYWYLQNLGQGPELLIRYENEEAVDDSQLPKDRFSAERLKGVDSTLKIQPAELGDSAVYLCASSSPGGGGAADTQYFGPGTRLTVL.

This clonotype was observed at least ten times. The genes are TRBV9 and TRBJ2-3, with D perhaps TRBD1 (5 bases). The germline V gene has CDR1 SGDLS and CDR2 YYNGEE. The CDR3 contains 15 residues. V lost 0 bases and J 2 bases, leaving 10 bases between the germline ends. The CDR3, as DNA: TGTGCCAGCAGCGTAGAACAGGTTATCACAGATACGCAGTATTTT. This encodes CASSVEQVITDTQYF.

The V call is TRBV6-1, the J call TRBJ2-2; 9 positions agree with TRBD1. The CDR3 has 14 residues. V dropped 7 bases and J dropped 6; count of bases not matched to a gene: 6. Per germline, CDR1 MNHNS and CDR2 SASEGT. Here the CDR3 reads CASTGTGNPGELFF. CDR3 nucleotides: TGTGCCAGCACCGGGACAGGGAATCCCGGGGAGCTGTTTTTT.

The CDR3 region has the DNA TGTGCCAGCAGTTTTAGCGGGTCTGGGAATCAGCCCCAGCATTTT. Translated: CASSFSGSGNQPQHF. The chain combines TRBV27 with TRBJ1-5; D is unresolved. This CDR3 spans 15 amino acids. Between the trimmed V and J ends, which lost 3 bases and 4 bases, there was a span of 13 bases. Germline V gene data show CDR1 as MNHEY and CDR2 as SMNVEV (reference sequence).

The V gene is TRBV12-3 or TRBV12-4, the J gene TRBJ2-5; weak D call: TRBD2 (6 bases). V lost 3 bases and J 11 bases, leaving 13 bases between the germline ends. This CDR3 comprises 12 residues. The CDR3 coding sequence is TGTGCCAGCAGTTTCGGGGGAGAGAGGCAGTACTTC. Encoded protein: CASSFGGERQYF.

This clonotype was counted at least ten times. CDR3 nucleotides: TGTGCCAGCAGCTTCCCCGGGTCCTACCCAGATACGCAGTATTTT. It specifies CASSFPGSYPDTQYF. This rearrangement joins TRBV11-1 to TRBJ2-3; no definite D call. There are 15 residues in the CDR3. The V gene's germline CDR1 is SGHAT and CDR2 FQDESV (reference sequence). Trimming stripped 3 bases from V and 4 bases from J, with 14 bases between.

This chain links TRBV12-3 or TRBV12-4 with TRBJ1-1; the D is unclear. Trimming pared 8 bases from V and 3 bases from J, leaving 10 bases between. This CDR3 is built from 12 residues. The CDR3 region has the DNA TGTGCCAGCGGACGACTGTACACTGAAGCTTTCTTT. Protein product: CASGRLYTEAFF.

Comment on this clonotype: A clone one base away is much larger, so this may be a read error. The chain has TRBV7-3 and TRBJ2-1; D gene ambiguous. The CDR3 is 13 amino acids. Germline-derived CDR1 and CDR2 are SGHTA and FQGTGA. In nucleotides, the CDR3 is TGTGGCAGCAGCGTTGCCGCCACTGGGGAGCAGTTCTTC. Protein: CGSSVAATGEQFF.

V and J are TRBV2 and TRBJ2-3; 7 nucleotides match TRBD1. The trim removed 7 bases at V and 1 base at J, leaving 5 bases unmatched. There are 14 residues in the CDR3. CDR1 SNHLY and CDR2 FYNNEI come from the germline V gene. CDR3 amino acids: CASKAGQGTDTQYF. Here the CDR3 DNA reads TGTGCCAGCAAGGCTGGACAGGGCACAGATACGCAGTATTTT.

This sequence joins TRBV6-2 or TRBV6-3 and TRBJ2-5; 7 positions agree with TRBD1. J gave up 1 base and V 6 bases, and 11 bases lay outside the gene matches. CDR1 MNHEY and CDR2 SVGEGT come from the germline V gene. This CDR3 comprises 16 residues. The CDR3 bases are TGTGCCAGCAGGACAAAAGGGACAGCTTCCCAAGAGACCCAGTACTTC. Protein: CASRTKGTASQETQYF.

This clonotype appeared many times. CDR3 sequence reads: CASSLGSKYGYTF. CDR3 in DNA: TGTGCCAGCAGTTTGGGAAGTAAATATGGCTACACCTTC. The chain links TRBV28 to TRBJ1-2; no clear D gene. The V gene's germline CDR1 is MDHEN and CDR2 SYDVKM. The CDR3 length is 13 residues. The ends were cut back, 3 bases at V and 5 bases at J, with 10 bases in the middle.

This clonotype was detected many times. V usage is TRBV28 and J usage is TRBJ1-1; D is unresolved. This CDR3 has 14 amino acids. The germline CDR1 and CDR2 sequences are MDHEN and SYDVKM. Trimming shortened V by 6 bases and J by 2 bases, and 13 bases separated the two germline ends. The CDR3, as DNA: TGTGCCAGCAGACCCCAGGCTGAAAACACTGAAGCTTTCTTT. It translates to CASRPQAENTEAFF.

On this clonotype itself: Being one base from a much bigger clone, this may be a read error. The V call is TRBV2, the J call TRBJ1-5, with 9 bases fitting TRBD1. The V gene's germline CDR1 is SNHLY and CDR2 FYNNEI. This CDR3 is built from 14 residues. The CDR3 spells CASRITGGDQHQHF. The CDR3 nucleotides read TGTGCCAGCAGGATAACAGGGGGCGATCAGCACCAGCATTTT.

This clonotype was recorded many times. The rearrangement uses TRBV3-1 and TRBJ1-1; D uncertain. Trimming cost V 0 bases and J 1 base, with 6 bases left between them. Germline loops: CDR1 LGHDT, CDR2 YNNKEL (reference sequence). The CDR3 covers 14 residues. The CDR3 protein is CASSQEYRNTEAFF. CDR3 DNA: TGTGCCAGCAGCCAAGAATACAGGAACACTGAAGCTTTCTTT.

About this clonotype itself: An end of the junction differs from the germline gene, which may be a read error. J is TRBJ2-6 and V is TRBV27, with 8 bases identical to TRBD1. The CDR3 spans 17 residues. Germline V gene data show CDR1 as MNHEY and CDR2 as SMNVEV (reference sequence). The CDR3 protein is CTSSRQGLLSGANVLTF. The CDR3 DNA sequence: TGTACCAGCAGTCGACAGGGGCTTCTCTCTGGGGCCAACGTCCTGACTTTC.

This chain uses TRBV20-1 with TRBJ1-2; a weak D match, TRBD1 (5 bases). This CDR3 is 14 amino acids long. V was pared by 5 bases and J by 8 bases, with 21 bases between. Looked up from germline, CDR1 is DFQATT and CDR2 is SNEGSKA (reference sequence). The CDR3 coding sequence is TGCAGTGCTCTTAGAGGATCCACACAGGAGGGCTACACCTTC. It yields the protein CSALRGSTQEGYTF.

The chain combines TRBV19 with TRBJ1-1; D gene unclear. Looked up from germline, CDR1 is LNHDA and CDR2 is SQIVND (reference sequence). The CDR3 is made up of 14 amino acids. Between the trimmed V and J ends, which lost 4 bases and 5 bases, there was a span of 14 bases. CDR3 coding DNA: TGTGCCAGTAGTACCCGCAACAGATGGACTGAAGCTTTCTTT. Protein: CASSTRNRWTEAFF.